These T cell receptor beta chains were read from a single sample in a study of identical twins. TCRdb independently ran MiXCR on the 5' RACE reads; one entry per CDR3 protein. Of 200,000 to 250,000 distinct CDR3 sequences listed, about 12% are singletons. The sample was also reused in another study, on yellow fever vaccine responses in identical twins.

The sequencing sample was made of memory (CD45RO+) T cells sorted from blood. Every receptor here comes from a woman between 18 and 30 years old in good health. CDR3s include the opening cysteine and the closing phenylalanine or tryptophan. D genes are given only for firm matches. Clone size is given for some rows only: seen once, a few or many times, or a class if the clone is expanded.

d_gene | abundance | j_gene | v_gene | CDR3aa | CDR3nt
TRBD1 | few | TRBJ2-7 | TRBV6-1 | CASRGDRGEGQYF | TGTGCCAGCAGGGGAGACAGGGGCGAAGGGCAGTACTTC
TRBD1 | - | TRBJ2-1 | TRBV18 | CASSQTGGAGNEQFF | TGTGCCAGCTCGCAGACAGGGGGCGCAGGTAATGAGCAGTTCTTC
TRBD2 | once | TRBJ2-1 | TRBV20-1 | CRARAPGLAGGISNEQFF | TGCAGGGCTAGAGCTCCGGGACTAGCGGGGGGGATTTCCAATGAGCAGTTCTTC
TRBD2 | many | TRBJ2-1 | TRBV12-3/TRBV12-4 | CASSFGRNNYNEQFF | TGTGCCAGCAGTTTCGGGAGGAATAACTACAATGAGCAGTTCTTC
- | - | TRBJ1-1 | TRBV6-6 | CASAPISTEAFF | TGTGCCAGCGCCCCAATCTCTACTGAAGCTTTCTTT
TRBD1 | - | TRBJ2-7 | TRBV20-1 | CSARKFQDRGASYEQYF | TGCAGTGCTAGAAAATTTCAGGACAGGGGGGCCTCCTACGAGCAGTACTTC
- | - | TRBJ2-2 | TRBV29-1 | CSVDPGLGTGELSF | TGCAGCGTTGATCCGGGGCTGGGGACCGGGGAGCTGTCTTTT
- | many | TRBJ1-2 | TRBV7-9 | CASSSDSLNGYTF | TGTGCCAGCAGCTCGGACAGCCTAAATGGCTACACCTTC
TRBD1 | many | TRBJ2-1 | TRBV28 | CASSGTGGPHEQFF | TGTGCCAGCAGTGGGACAGGGGGGCCCCATGAGCAGTTCTTC
- | - | TRBJ2-1 | TRBV18 | CASSPVPSEDNEQFF | TGTGCCAGCTCACCTGTACCTAGCGAGGACAATGAGCAGTTCTTC
- | - | TRBJ2-7 | TRBV12-3/TRBV12-4 | CASSLNIQSYEQYF | TGTGCCAGCAGTTTAAACATCCAATCTTACGAGCAGTACTTC
TRBD1 | - | TRBJ2-6 | TRBV18 | CASSPRDRDLSGANVLTF | TGTGCCAGCTCACCCCGGGACAGGGACCTCTCTGGGGCCAACGTCCTGACTTTC
TRBD1 | - | TRBJ2-5 | TRBV2 | CASTDREETQYF | TGTGCCAGCACGGACAGGGAAGAGACCCAGTACTTC
TRBD2 | - | TRBJ2-5 | TRBV20-1 | CSARLAGVYETQYF | TGCAGTGCAAGACTAGCGGGAGTATATGAGACCCAGTACTTC
- | - | TRBJ2-7 | TRBV7-2 | CASSLEDGIYEQYF | TGTGCCAGCAGCTTAGAGGACGGGATCTACGAGCAGTACTTC
- | many | TRBJ2-2 | TRBV5-6 | CASSLAGANTGELFF | TGTGCCAGCAGCTTGGCAGGGGCGAACACCGGGGAGCTGTTTTTT
TRBD1 | - | TRBJ1-1 | TRBV6-4 | CASRVQGGTEAFF | TGTGCCAGCAGAGTACAGGGGGGGACTGAAGCTTTCTTT
- | once | TRBJ2-7 | TRBV29-1 | CSASRGYKQYF | TGCAGCGCTTCAAGAGGCTACAAGCAGTACTTC
TRBD2 | few | TRBJ2-3 | TRBV28 | CASTPSTSGYPDTQYF | TGTGCCAGCACTCCTTCGACTAGCGGATATCCAGATACGCAGTATTTT
- | - | TRBJ2-3 | TRBV20-1 | CSARLLGTSDTQYF | TGCAGTGCTAGGCTCCTGGGGACTTCAGATACGCAGTATTTT
TRBD2 | few | TRBJ2-7 | TRBV6-1 | CASRASGSTGTYEQYF | TGTGCCAGCAGGGCTAGCGGGAGTACAGGGACCTACGAGCAGTACTTC
TRBD2 | - | TRBJ2-5 | TRBV29-1 | CSAARTSGQETQYF | TGCAGCGCCGCCAGGACTAGCGGCCAAGAGACCCAGTACTTC
- | many | TRBJ2-7 | TRBV7-2 | CASSRETYEQYF | TGTGCCAGCAGCCGGGAGACCTACGAGCAGTACTTC
- | many | TRBJ2-3 | TRBV20-1 | CSAVADSDTQYF | TGCAGTGCTGTAGCGGATTCAGATACGCAGTATTTT
- | few | TRBJ2-7 | TRBV10-3 | CAISGPVAGLNYEQYF | TGTGCCATCAGTGGTCCGGTGGCAGGGTTAAACTACGAGCAGTACTTC
- | - | TRBJ2-3 | TRBV6-1 | CASWTRSADTQYF | TGTGCCAGCTGGACCCGATCCGCAGATACGCAGTATTTT
- | - | TRBJ1-1 | TRBV10-3 | CAISRQLNTEAFF | TGTGCCATCAGTCGACAGTTGAACACTGAAGCTTTCTTT
- | - | TRBJ2-7 | TRBV12-3/TRBV12-4 | CASSLNRLGDYEQYF | TGTGCCAGCAGTTTAAACAGGCTAGGGGACTACGAGCAGTACTTC
TRBD1 | many | TRBJ2-4 | TRBV20-1 | CSASDAGTDGNIQYF | TGCAGTGCTAGCGACGCCGGGACAGACGGAAACATTCAGTACTTC
TRBD2 | - | TRBJ2-1 | TRBV2 | CASKRTSFYNEQFF | TGTGCCAGCAAACGGACTAGCTTCTACAATGAGCAGTTCTTC
- | - | TRBJ2-3 | TRBV9 | CASSVAGGGVYDTQYF | TGTGCCAGCAGCGTAGCAGGGGGAGGCGTATATGATACGCAGTATTTT
- | few | TRBJ1-2 | TRBV5-6 | CASRGSRENYGYTF | TGTGCCAGCAGGGGGAGCCGGGAGAACTATGGCTACACCTTC
TRBD2 | few | TRBJ2-3 | TRBV7-9 | CASSFSLGGSTDTQYF | TGTGCCAGCAGCTTCTCTTTGGGAGGGAGCACAGATACGCAGTATTTT
- | few | TRBJ1-5 | TRBV5-1 | CASNERGDQPQHF | TGCGCCAGCAACGAAAGGGGCGATCAGCCCCAGCATTTT
- | few | TRBJ2-7 | TRBV15 | CATRRDSSYYEQYF | TGTGCCACCAGACGGGACTCTTCTTACTACGAGCAGTACTTC
- | few | TRBJ2-2 | TRBV4-3 | CASSNPGGLMTGELFF | TGCGCCAGCAGCAACCCGGGTGGACTGATGACCGGGGAGCTGTTTTTT
- | few | TRBJ2-1 | TRBV28 | CASSLGTQSSYNEQFF | TGTGCCAGCAGTTTGGGGACACAGAGCTCCTACAATGAGCAGTTCTTC
- | few | TRBJ2-4 | TRBV4-1 | CASSQGSAKNIQYF | TGCGCCAGCAGCCAAGGGTCAGCCAAAAACATTCAGTACTTC
TRBD2 | - | TRBJ2-1 | TRBV4-2 | CASSLSGPPYNEQFF | TGTGCCAGCAGCCTTAGCGGGCCACCCTACAATGAGCAGTTCTTC
TRBD1 | many | TRBJ2-7 | TRBV12-3/TRBV12-4 | CASSLQGVYEQYF | TGTGCCAGCAGTTTACAGGGGGTCTACGAGCAGTACTTC
- | - | TRBJ1-1 | TRBV27 | CASSFSRATEAFF | TGTGCCAGCAGTTTCTCGAGGGCAACTGAAGCTTTCTTT
TRBD2 | few | TRBJ2-3 | TRBV7-2 | CASSLSRGSRDTQYF | TGTGCCAGCAGCTTAAGTCGCGGGAGCAGAGATACGCAGTATTTT
- | few | TRBJ2-3 | TRBV10-3 | CAISEGSGVGTDTQYF | TGTGCCATCAGTGAGGGGTCGGGGGTAGGGACAGATACGCAGTATTTT
TRBD1 | - | TRBJ2-7 | TRBV2 | CASSRQGPTETYEQYF | TGTGCCAGCAGCCGACAGGGGCCGACAGAAACCTACGAGCAGTACTTC
- | - | TRBJ2-7 | TRBV11-2 | CASSLTGSAYEQYF | TGTGCCAGCAGCTTAACAGGCAGTGCCTACGAGCAGTACTTC
- | - | TRBJ2-2 | TRBV6-5 | CASSYPRQSGVAGELFF | TGTGCCAGCAGTTACCCCCGGCAGTCTGGAGTAGCCGGGGAGCTGTTTTTT
TRBD2 | many | TRBJ2-5 | TRBV12-3/TRBV12-4 | CASSLTRGSGKETQYF | TGTGCCAGCAGCCTTACCCGGGGTAGCGGGAAAGAGACCCAGTACTTC
- | many | TRBJ2-1 | TRBV24-1 | CATSVIRGGNNEQFF | TGTGCCACCAGTGTTATTCGCGGGGGCAACAATGAGCAGTTCTTC
- | few | TRBJ2-3 | TRBV7-2 | CASSLYRDTQYF | TGTGCCAGCAGCCTTTACAGAGATACGCAGTATTTT
TRBD2 | few | TRBJ2-1 | TRBV20-1 | CSAELANYNEQFF | TGCAGTGCTGAACTAGCGAACTACAATGAGCAGTTCTTC
TRBD1 | few | TRBJ2-7 | TRBV6-1 | CASRASGTGGYEQYF | TGTGCCAGCAGGGCCTCCGGGACAGGGGGCTACGAGCAGTACTTC
- | many | TRBJ2-7 | TRBV12-3/TRBV12-4 | CASSLAAYEQYF | TGTGCCAGCAGTTTAGCGGCGTACGAGCAGTACTTC
- | many | TRBJ2-1 | TRBV20-1 | CSGGAGKSEQFF | TGCAGTGGTGGGGCAGGGAAGTCCGAGCAGTTCTTC